These 22 T cell receptor beta chains originate from one sample sequenced in a study of T cell responses to AZD1222 COVID-19 vaccine (dated by TCRdb to the early 2020s). According to the study, the label for this sample's time point signals: baseline before first vaccination. Library generation was performed with the immunoSEQ multiplex PCR assay. This is the immuneACCESS table as TCRdb keeps it, with only in-frame sequences that have V and J called. A part of the clones is gone; compared with another copy, unresolved V genes explain less than half, and the rest is unexplained. The sample contains about 160,000 clones, 85% to 90% of them found a single time. Clones ranked in the top ten supply more than 5.5% of the sample. The source material was peripheral blood, sampled on day 0 of AZD1222 vaccination. The receptors were sampled from an adult in good health.

The chain carries TRBV9 and TRBJ1-1, with unresolved D. V was clipped by 2 bases and J by 0 bases, with 8 bases between them. The germline gives CDR1 SGDLS, CDR2 YYNGEE. The CDR3 spans 14 residues. The CDR3 protein is CASSVERVNTEAFF. The CDR3 nucleotides read TGTGCCAGCAGCGTCGAGAGGGTGAACACTGAAGCTTTCTTT. Full variable domain (remainder filled in from reference TRBV9 and TRBJ1-1): DSGVTQTPKHLITATGQRVTLRCSPRSGDLSVYWYQQSLDQGLQFLIQYYNGEERAKGNILERFSAQQFPDLHSELNLSSLELGDSALYFCASSVERVNTEAFFGQGTRLTVV.

V usage is TRBV20-1 and J usage is TRBJ1-5; D is unclear. Trimming cost V 6 bases and J 3 bases, with 12 bases left between them. Germline CDR1 and CDR2: DFQATT and SNEGSKA (reference sequence). This CDR3 has 13 residues. The CDR3 sequence is CSASRRNNQPQHF. The DNA of the CDR3 is TGCAGTGCGAGTAGGCGGAACAATCAGCCCCAGCATTTT.

The rearrangement links TRBV6-5 to TRBJ1-6; possible D gene TRBD1, 5 bases. Trimming left V 6 bases short and J 7 bases short, with 13 bases between. The CDR3 is 14 amino acids. Germline CDR1 and CDR2: MNHEY and SVGAGI. The CDR3 nucleotides are TGTGCCAGCAGAGCAACAGGTGACAATTCACCCCTCCACTTT. Protein: CASRATGDNSPLHF.

This clone showed up just a few times. The chain combines TRBV24-1 with TRBJ1-5; 7 nucleotides align to TRBD1. CDR1 and CDR2 from the germline V gene are KGHDR and SFDVKD. Germline trimming cut 2 bases from V and 4 bases from J; bases unmatched to any gene: 13. This CDR3 is built from 18 residues. The CDR3 spells CATSDSGAGGRGNQPQHF. The CDR3 coding sequence is TGTGCCACCAGTGATTCGGGTGCCGGCGGCAGGGGGAATCAGCCCCAGCATTTT.

The chain employs TRBV9 and TRBJ2-7; 8 positions match TRBD2. Germline trimming cut 0 bases from V and 7 bases from J; bases unmatched to any gene: 9. This CDR3 comprises 15 residues. Germline-derived CDR1 and CDR2 are SGDLS and YYNGEE. The DNA of the CDR3 is TGTGCCAGCAGCGTAGAGGGTAGCGGGGACTTGGAGCAGTACTTC. Its translation is CASSVEGSGDLEQYF.

This rearrangement joins TRBV7-6 to TRBJ2-2; D perhaps matches TRBD2 (6 bases). Trimming shortened V by 4 bases and J by 9 bases, and 21 bases separated the two germline ends. CDR1 and CDR2 from the germline V gene are SGHVS and FNYEAQ. This CDR3 region has 16 residues. The CDR3 region is CASSSPGSGTPRELFF. The CDR3 nucleotides are TGTGCCAGCAGCTCTCCGGGCTCGGGGACTCCGAGGGAGCTGTTTTTT. Full variable domain (remainder filled in from reference TRBV7-6 and TRBJ2-2): GAGVSQSPRYKVTKRGQDVALRCDPISGHVSLYWYRQALGQGPEFLTYFNYEAQQDKSGLPNDRFSAERPEGSISTLTIQRTEQRDSAMYRCASSSPGSGTPRELFFGEGSRLTVL.

The chain has TRBV21-1 and TRBJ1-1; the table assigns TRBD1, which was not confirmed against the DNA. TRBV21-1 is given as a pseudogene. The CDR3 covers 15 residues. In nucleotides, the CDR3 is TGTGCCAGCAGAGACAGGGGACACCCGAACACTGAAGCTTTCTTT. Its translation: CASRDRGHPNTEAFF.

This chain uses TRBV28 with TRBJ1-5; 10 nucleotides agree with TRBD1. Trimming at V came to 3 bases and at J to 6 bases, leaving 8 bases not matched to a gene. From germline, CDR1 is MDHEN and CDR2 SYDVKM. The CDR3 runs 16 residues. The CDR3 sequence: CASSFSGQGKSQPQHF. As DNA, the CDR3 is TGTGCCAGCAGTTTTTCGGGACAGGGGAAATCTCAGCCCCAGCATTTT.

V gene TRBV5-1 combines with J gene TRBJ2-7, with TRBD1 identical over 7 bases. Germline CDR1 and CDR2: SGHRS and YFSETQ. With V trimmed by 2 bases and J by 3 bases, 5 bases remained unmatched. This CDR3 contains 14 residues. The CDR3 sequence: CASSLSGGHYEQYF. The CDR3 DNA sequence: TGCGCCAGCAGCTTATCAGGGGGACACTACGAGCAGTACTTC.

V gene TRBV28 combines with J gene TRBJ2-7; TRBD2 agrees at 9 bases. This CDR3 is 18 amino acids long. The germline CDR1 and CDR2 sequences are MDHEN and SYDVKM. V trimming: 4 bases; J trimming: 4 bases; junction bases outside the gene matches: 17. In nucleotides, the CDR3 is TGTGCCAGCAGTTCCCCGGCCTCTGGTGCGGGGGGGCGGTACGAGCAGTACTTC. Encoded protein: CASSSPASGAGGRYEQYF.

This clone showed up just once. J is TRBJ2-7 and V is TRBV7-2, with a weak D call TRBD2 (5 bases). The CDR3 is 13 amino acids. Germline assignment: CDR1 SGHTA and CDR2 FQGNSA. V shed 5 bases and J shed 3 bases, with 11 bases lying between them. CDR3 in DNA: TGTGCCAGCAGCCGGGATGAGAGCTACGAGCAGTACTTC. It encodes CASSRDESYEQYF.

The J gene is TRBJ2-1, the V gene TRBV12-5; 11 nucleotides agree with TRBD2. Germline loops: CDR1 LGHNT, CDR2 FRNRAP. The CDR3 has 16 amino acids. V lost 8 bases to trimming and J lost 7 bases; unmatched junction nucleotides: 13. This CDR3 reads CASSSLLAGVGNEQFF. The CDR3 DNA is TGTGCTAGTTCCTCTTTACTAGCGGGAGTGGGAAATGAGCAGTTCTTC.

The table lists this clone with a count of one. V is TRBV5-4 and J is TRBJ2-5; 10 bases align to TRBD2. The CDR3 is made up of 17 amino acids. Germline V gene sequence: CDR1 SGHNT, CDR2 YYREEE (reference sequence). V was pared by 4 bases and J by 5 bases, with 14 bases of the junction left unmatched. The CDR3 sequence is CASSPGGLAGVGETQYF. The CDR3 DNA reads TGTGCCAGCAGCCCGGGGGGGCTAGCGGGAGTGGGGGAGACCCAGTACTTC.

The chain uses TRBV5-6 and TRBJ2-7; no firm D call. With 0 bases removed from V and 2 bases from J, the gap between germline ends came to 9 bases. CDR1 SGHDT and CDR2 YYEEEE come from the germline V gene. This CDR3 comprises 14 residues. This CDR3 reads CASSLGHLPYEQYF. The CDR3 region has the DNA TGTGCCAGCAGCTTGGGACACCTCCCCTACGAGCAGTACTTC.

V and J are TRBV12-3 or TRBV12-4 and TRBJ2-1; D remains ambiguous. Trimming left V 7 bases short and J 7 bases short, with 8 bases between. The CDR3 extends over 11 amino acids. CDR3 protein: CASTLGNEQFF. CDR3 nucleotide sequence: TGTGCCAGCACCCTTGGTAATGAGCAGTTCTTC.

The rearrangement uses TRBV3-1 (or the pseudogene TRBV3-2) and TRBJ1-5; the D gene is possibly TRBD1 (5 bases). The CDR3 spans 17 residues. V lost 4 bases and J 3 bases, leaving 19 bases between the germline ends. Germline V CDR1 and CDR2: LGHDT, YNNKEL (reference sequence). CDR3 coding DNA: TGTGCCAGCAGCCCCCCCAGAGGAGGGGCAATCAATCAGCCCCAGCATTTT. Translating it yields CASSPPRGGAINQPQHF.

The chain links TRBV4-1 to TRBJ1-6; maybe TRBD1 (6 bases). CDR3 size: 12 residues. V lost 4 bases and J lost 10, with 8 bases in between. The germline V gene encodes CDR1 MGHRA and CDR2 YSYEKL. The CDR3 sequence is CASSPGASPLHF. The DNA for the CDR3 is TGCGCCAGCAGCCCAGGGGCCTCACCCCTCCACTTT.

The chain links TRBV28 to TRBJ1-4; 9 bases agree with TRBD1. The ends lost 6 bases at V and 5 bases at J; junction bases unmatched: 10. This CDR3 has 16 residues. CDR1 is MDHEN, CDR2 SYDVKM, per germline. The CDR3 is CASSIVTGGKNEKLFF. CDR3 coding DNA: TGTGCCAGCAGCATCGTCACAGGGGGCAAAAATGAAAAACTGTTTTTT.

On this clone: Mismatch with germline at one junction end may stem from a read error. J is TRBJ1-1 and V is TRBV29-1; 7 nucleotides align to TRBD1. Germline CDR1 is SQVTM and CDR2 is ANQGSEA. The CDR3 contains 13 residues. CDR3 protein: CSVTGPTNTEAFF. CDR3 nucleotide sequence: TGCAGCGTGACAGGGCCCACGAACACTGAAGCTTTTTTT. Full variable domain (rest looked up from reference TRBV29-1 and TRBJ1-1): SAVISQKPSRDICQRGTSLTIQCQVDSQVTMMFWYRQQPGQSLTLIATANQGSEATYESGFVIDKFPISRPNLTFSTLTVSNMSPEDSSIYLCSVTGPTNTEAFFGQGTRLTVV.

This chain connects TRBV9 to TRBJ1-2; D remains unclear. Germline loops: CDR1 SGDLS, CDR2 YYNGEE. The CDR3 contains 13 residues. Trimming cost V 0 bases and J 3 bases, with 6 bases left between them. The CDR3 here is CASSVEGYYGYTF. CDR3 DNA sequence: TGTGCCAGCAGCGTAGAAGGTTACTATGGCTACACCTTC.

The rearrangement links TRBV7-6 to TRBJ2-7; 11 bases agree with TRBD2. There are 18 residues in the CDR3. Germline CDR1 reads SGHVS; CDR2 reads FNYEAQ. V was clipped by 1 base and J by 0 bases; unmatched bases: 8. The CDR3 loop reads CASSLGAPSGGYSYEQYF. CDR3 nucleotide sequence: TGTGCCAGCAGCTTAGGCGCCCCTAGCGGGGGGTACTCCTACGAGCAGTACTTC.

V gene TRBV7-9 combines with J gene TRBJ1-1; D is perhaps TRBD1 (6 bases). Germline V lookup: CDR1 SEHNR, CDR2 FQNEAQ (reference sequence). V was shortened by 6 bases and J by 0 bases, with 14 bases between the two germline ends. The CDR3 has 15 residues. Written as DNA, the CDR3 is TGTGCCAGCAGGTGGACAGATGCAATGAACACTGAAGCTTTCTTT. This codes for CASRWTDAMNTEAFF.